A single sample is the source of the 24 T cell receptor beta chains below, sequenced in a study of molecular identifiers for immune sequencing clone quantification. TCRdb processed the PCR reads anew with MiXCR; each CDR3 protein has one entry. The sample has hundreds of thousands of distinct CDR3 sequences, 20% seen once; the top ten hold roughly 0.83%. The source material was naive CD8+ T cells from blood, with Jurkat cell RNA spiked in. Regarding subset: FACS-sorted CD8+CD4-CCR7+CD45RA+ naive T cells. Every receptor here comes from a human donor in good health. Some libraries in this study had Jurkat cell RNA spiked in.

This clonotype was recorded once. Just one base apart from a much larger clone, this may be a read error. The rearrangement links TRBV29-1 to TRBJ1-3; no clear D. Per germline, CDR1 SQVTM and CDR2 ANQGSEA. CDR3 length: 13 residues. CDR3: CSARTDSGNTKYF. CDR3 nucleotide sequence: TGCAGCGCACGGACGGACTCTGGAAACACCAAATATTTT.

In its sample, this clonotype was seen many times. CDR3: CASSQDLRNYGYTF. In nucleotides, the CDR3 is TGTGCCAGCAGCCAAGATCTTAGAAACTATGGCTACACCTTC. The chain has TRBV4-2 and TRBJ1-2; no clear D gene. Germline CDR1 and CDR2: LGHNA and YNFKEQ. V lost 0 bases to trimming and J lost 2 bases, with 7 bases between them. This CDR3 contains 14 residues.

This clonotype showed up many times. This rearrangement joins TRBV11-3 to TRBJ2-5; D may be TRBD1 or TRBD2 (5 bases each). From germline, CDR1 is SGHNT and CDR2 YENEEA. V was shortened by 5 bases and J by 0 bases, with 16 bases between the two germline ends. There are 16 residues in the CDR3. Here the CDR3 DNA reads TGTGCCAGCAGCCCACTCAAAAGGGACCACCAAGAGACCCAGTACTTC. Its protein product is CASSPLKRDHQETQYF.

Of note for this clonotype: A much larger clone is a single base away; this may be a read error. The genes are TRBV5-1 and TRBJ2-1; 8 nucleotides align to TRBD2. The CDR3 sequence is 17 residues long. Germline V gene data show CDR1 as SGHRS and CDR2 as YFSETQ. Trimming took 1 base from V and 2 from J; bases not matched to a gene: 8. The CDR3 here is CASSLSSGSPPYNEQFF. The CDR3, as DNA: TGCGCCAGCAGCTTGTCGAGCGGGAGCCCCCCCTACAATGAGCAGTTCTTC.

This clonotype has a count of ten or more. The chain links TRBV29-1 to TRBJ1-1; possible D gene TRBD1, 6 bases. CDR1 is SQVTM, CDR2 ANQGSEA, per germline. V lost 6 bases and J lost 7, with 15 bases in between. The CDR3 is made up of 12 amino acids. In DNA, the CDR3 is TGCAGCGTGGAAATGGGGGCAGGTGAAGCTTTCTTT. The encoded protein is CSVEMGAGEAFF.

This clonotype appeared a few times. The chain links TRBV19 to TRBJ1-5, with 7 bases aligning to TRBD1. From germline, CDR1 is LNHDA and CDR2 SQIVND (reference sequence). The trim removed 2 bases at V and 6 bases at J, leaving 7 bases unmatched. CDR3 length: 15 residues. The CDR3 sequence: CASSIWSGGGQPQHF. The CDR3 nucleotides are TGTGCCAGTAGTATATGGTCAGGGGGAGGTCAGCCCCAGCATTTT.

Turning to this clonotype: This may be a read error: a much more frequent sequence differs by one nucleotide. The chain recombines TRBV4-2 with TRBJ2-7; no clear D gene. CDR1 and CDR2 from the germline V gene are LGHNA and YNFKEQ. This CDR3 is 14 amino acids long. V was clipped by 4 bases and J by 3 bases, with 13 bases between them. The DNA for the CDR3 is TGTGCCAGCAGCCCCCGGATCAGCAACTACGAGCAGTACTTC. Protein sequence: CASSPRISNYEQYF.

This clonotype has a single count. This may stem from a read error, because a much larger clone lies one nucleotide away. The V call is TRBV7-2, the J call TRBJ2-1, with 9 bases identical to TRBD2. This CDR3 region has 14 residues. With V trimmed by 8 bases and J by 4 bases, 6 bases remained unmatched. Germline V gene lookup returns CDR1 SGHTA and CDR2 FQGNSA. CDR3 coding DNA: TGTGCCAGCTGCCTGCTAGCGGGGTACAATGAGCAGTTCTTC. Protein product: CASCLLAGYNEQFF.

This chain joins TRBV19 and TRBJ1-2, with D perhaps TRBD1 (6 bases). The germline CDR1 and CDR2 sequences are LNHDA and SQIVND (reference sequence). This CDR3 is 15 amino acids long. V was clipped by 5 bases and J by 4 bases, with 17 bases between them. The CDR3 loop reads CASSLGTINAYGYTF. The CDR3 DNA is TGTGCCAGTAGTCTCGGGACAATTAACGCCTATGGCTACACCTTC.

This clonotype was recorded at least ten times. The rearrangement joins TRBV9 to TRBJ2-5; perhaps TRBD2 as D (6 bases). V lost 3 bases and J 2 bases, leaving 11 bases between the germline ends. This CDR3 is built from 14 residues. Per germline, CDR1 SGDLS and CDR2 YYNGEE. As DNA, the CDR3 is TGTGCCAGCAGCGGAGCCGGGAGACAAGAGACCCAGTACTTC. Translated, it gives CASSGAGRQETQYF.

The chain uses TRBV27 and TRBJ2-1; the match to TRBD2 covers 14 bases. Germline values: CDR1 MNHEY, CDR2 SMNVEV (reference sequence). This CDR3 spans 15 amino acids. The trim removed 6 bases at V and 4 bases at J, leaving 2 bases unmatched. CDR3 sequence reads: CASRTSGRGYNEQFF. The CDR3 bases are TGTGCCAGCAGGACTAGCGGGAGGGGTTACAATGAGCAGTTCTTC.

A note on this clonotype: It may be a read error: a sequence one base away is much more abundant. The missing conserved phenylalanine or tryptophan at the end of this CDR3 makes a read error likely. V gene TRBV5-3 combines with J gene TRBJ1-2, with D possibly being TRBD1 (5 bases). TRBV5-3 is flagged as an ORF with uncertain function. The CDR3 totals 12 residues. CDR3 residues: CASSLSGLGYTL. CDR3 bases: TGTGCCAGCAGCTTGTCAGGGCTTGGCTACACCCTC.

At least ten counts were recorded for this clonotype. CDR3 DNA sequence: TGTGCCAGCAGCCAAGAAGCGGGGGGGCCAGGGGATACGCAGTATTTT. As protein: CASSQEAGGPGDTQYF. The V and J genes are TRBV3-1 and TRBJ2-3, with TRBD2 matching over 10 bases. CDR1 and CDR2 (germline): LGHDT, YNNKEL (reference sequence). V dropped 0 bases and J dropped 6; count of bases not matched to a gene: 6. CDR3 length: 16 amino acids.

This clonotype was counted once. It may be a read error: a sequence one base away is much more abundant. As DNA, the CDR3 is TGTGCCTGGAGTGCGTCGGTTAGCACAGATACGCAGTATTTT. It yields the protein CAWSASVSTDTQYF. The rearrangement links TRBV30 to TRBJ2-3, with no clear D. V was clipped by 1 base and J by 0 bases, with 8 bases between them. Germline assignment: CDR1 GTSNPN and CDR2 SVGIG (reference sequence). This CDR3 comprises 14 residues.

The sample holds many counts of this clonotype. The J gene is TRBJ2-1, the V gene TRBV27; D is uncertain. This CDR3 region has 14 residues. Germline V gene lookup returns CDR1 MNHEY and CDR2 SMNVEV (reference sequence). The V end lost 3 bases, the J end lost 1 base, and 7 bases lay between the germline ends. CDR3 nucleotide sequence: TGTGCCAGCAGTTTTCAGAGTTCCTACAATGAGCAGTTCTTC. Amino acids: CASSFQSSYNEQFF.

The chain couples TRBV27 to TRBJ1-2; D not certain. V was trimmed by 2 bases and J by 3 bases, leaving 10 bases between them. This CDR3 is 14 amino acids long. Per germline, CDR1 MNHEY and CDR2 SMNVEV (reference sequence). CDR3 DNA sequence: TGTGCCAGCAGTTTAAGCCCCAGTCACTATGGCTACACCTTC. Residues: CASSLSPSHYGYTF.

At least ten counts were recorded for this clonotype. This sequence joins TRBV29-1 and TRBJ2-7, with D possibly being TRBD1 or TRBD2 (6 bases each). Germline V CDR1 and CDR2: SQVTM, ANQGSEA. V was clipped by 4 bases and J by 1 base, with 14 bases between them. The CDR3 runs to 14 residues. The CDR3 nucleotides are TGCAGCGTTGTTGAGGGGGGATGGTCCTACGAGCAGTACTTC. This translates into CSVVEGGWSYEQYF.

Remarks on this clonotype: A single base separates this from a much larger clone, so it may be a read error. This chain links TRBV20-1 with TRBJ1-2; 9 positions match TRBD1. This CDR3 has 14 residues. Trimming cost V 6 bases and J 2 bases; bases outside gene matches: 7. Germline assignment: CDR1 DFQATT and CDR2 SNEGSKA (reference sequence). The CDR3, as DNA: TGCAGTGCCGAAAGGACAGGGGACAACTATGGCTACACCTTC. It encodes CSAERTGDNYGYTF.

About this clonotype: This could be a read error, since a much larger clone is one nucleotide away. The V gene is TRBV12-3 or TRBV12-4, the J gene TRBJ1-2; 7 bases are a match to TRBD1. With V trimmed by 8 bases and J by 5 bases, 17 bases remained unmatched. The CDR3 sequence is 16 residues long. CDR3 nucleotides: TGTGCCAGCGGTCAAAAGGGGGACAGCGGGGCTTATGGCTACACCTTC. Translated, it gives CASGQKGDSGAYGYTF.

This clonotype came up a few times. The chain carries TRBV30 and TRBJ1-1, with D uncertain. Looked up from germline, CDR1 is GTSNPN and CDR2 is SVGIG (reference sequence). The V gene lost 3 bases and the J gene lost 2 bases, with 13 bases spanning the gap. This CDR3 is built from 14 residues. DNA of the CDR3: TGTGCCTGGAGGTGGCGAGGCTATAACACTGAAGCTTTCTTT. This gives the protein CAWRWRGYNTEAFF. The full variable domain, with the rest looked up from reference TRBV30 and TRBJ1-1, is SQTIHQWPATLVQPVGSPLSLECTVEGTSNPNLYWYRQAAGRGLQLLFYSVGIGQISSEVPQNLSASRPQDRQFILSSKKLLLSDSGFYLCAWRWRGYNTEAFFGQGTRLTVV.

Notes on this clonotype: Possible read error: a much larger clone is one base away. In DNA form, the CDR3 reads TGTGCCAGCAGTTACACAGCGGGACAGGTCAATTCACCCCTCCACTTT. Translated: CASSYTAGQVNSPLHF. The V and J genes are TRBV6-6 and TRBJ1-6; 8 bases are shared with TRBD1. Germline lookup yields CDR1 MNHNY and CDR2 SVGAGI (reference sequence). The CDR3 covers 16 residues. With V trimmed by 2 bases and J by 7 bases, 7 bases remained unmatched.

As regards this clonotype: A read error is likely, as this CDR3 ends without the conserved phenylalanine or tryptophan. The chain recombines TRBV24-1 with TRBJ2-5, with a possible D match to TRBD2 (7 bases). In germline, CDR1 is KGHDR, CDR2 SFDVKD. There are 16 residues in the CDR3. V shed 4 bases and J shed 5 bases, with 19 bases lying between them. The CDR3 bases are TGTGCCACCAGTGAAATTAAGGGGGGGGCAGTGGAGACCCAGTACTAC. The encoded protein is CATSEIKGGAVETQYY.

This clonotype came up many times. The chain uses TRBV30 and TRBJ1-6; possibly TRBD1 for D (5 bases). This CDR3 is built from 16 residues. Germline CDR1 is GTSNPN and CDR2 is SVGIG (reference sequence). The V end lost 2 bases, the J end lost 1 base, and 12 bases lay between the germline ends. CDR3 DNA sequence: TGTGCCTGGAGTACCGGCAGGGAATCCTATAATTCACCCCTCCACTTT. Its translation: CAWSTGRESYNSPLHF. Looking up the rest from reference TRBV30 and TRBJ1-6 gives the full variable domain: SQTIHQWPATLVQPVGSPLSLECTVEGTSNPNLYWYRQAAGRGLQLLFYSVGIGQISSEVPQNLSASRPQDRQFILSSKKLLLSDSGFYLCAWSTGRESYNSPLHFGNGTRLTVT.

The chain couples TRBV20-1 to TRBJ2-3; TRBD1 agrees at 7 bases. Trimming removed 6 bases from V and 2 bases from J; junction bases left unmatched: 8. This CDR3 is built from 14 residues. Germline V lookup: CDR1 DFQATT, CDR2 SNEGSKA (reference sequence). This CDR3 reads CSAADRQATDTQYF. In nucleotides, the CDR3 is TGCAGTGCGGCGGACAGGCAGGCCACAGATACGCAGTATTTT.